This TCR beta chain derives from a study of T-cell reconstitution after alpha-beta-depleted transplantation in children. Study observations and caveats: Diversity of TCRbeta at day 60 was high in some patients, arising from surviving recipient T cells and thymic progenitors.

Trimming took 1 base from V and 5 from J; bases not matched to a gene: 10. The CDR3 is 16 amino acids. The germline gives CDR1 DFQATT, CDR2 SNEGSKA (reference sequence). TCRbeta library construction was performed incorporating unique molecular identifiers. TCRdb processed the PCR reads anew with MiXCR; each CDR3 protein has one entry. The table has 700,000 to 950,000 distinct CDR3 sequences, approximately 15% seen once. This clonotype was picked up a small number of times. Antigen specificity is unknown. The TCR comes from a male patient between 10 and 17 years old who had a stem cell transplant for acute lymphoblastic leukemia, so the T cells may come from the graft donor. This material consisted of PBMCs, mostly from graft donor cells, taken 360 days after TCRalphabeta/CD19-depleted stem cell transplant. This chain joins TRBV20-1 and TRBJ2-7; 11 bases fit TRBD2. Here the CDR3 DNA reads TGCAGTGCTAGAGTTGGGCTAGCGGGAGGAGAGAACGAGCAGTACTTC. It translates to CSARVGLAGGENEQYF.